This TCR beta chain was sequenced in a study of blood T cells in healthy people across ages. The use of a sample-barcoded 5' primer and a J-beta primer mix characterized a second PCR of about 7 to 12 cycles. TCRdb independently ran MiXCR on the 5' RACE reads; one entry per CDR3 protein. The sample lists about 640,000 distinct CDR3 sequences, roughly 50% occurring once. Trimming removed 0 bases from V and 4 bases from J, with 11 bases in between. The germline CDR1 and CDR2 sequences are SGHRS and YFSETQ. The CDR3 extends over 15 amino acids. Sequencing input: blood. This clonotype originated in a man aged 55 to 70 in good health. This chain links TRBV5-1 with TRBJ2-4; the D gene is possibly TRBD2 (6 bases). The CDR3 spells CASSLASRGKNIQYF. CDR3 DNA sequence: TGCGCCAGCAGCTTGGCCTCCCGGGGGAAAAACATTCAGTACTTC.